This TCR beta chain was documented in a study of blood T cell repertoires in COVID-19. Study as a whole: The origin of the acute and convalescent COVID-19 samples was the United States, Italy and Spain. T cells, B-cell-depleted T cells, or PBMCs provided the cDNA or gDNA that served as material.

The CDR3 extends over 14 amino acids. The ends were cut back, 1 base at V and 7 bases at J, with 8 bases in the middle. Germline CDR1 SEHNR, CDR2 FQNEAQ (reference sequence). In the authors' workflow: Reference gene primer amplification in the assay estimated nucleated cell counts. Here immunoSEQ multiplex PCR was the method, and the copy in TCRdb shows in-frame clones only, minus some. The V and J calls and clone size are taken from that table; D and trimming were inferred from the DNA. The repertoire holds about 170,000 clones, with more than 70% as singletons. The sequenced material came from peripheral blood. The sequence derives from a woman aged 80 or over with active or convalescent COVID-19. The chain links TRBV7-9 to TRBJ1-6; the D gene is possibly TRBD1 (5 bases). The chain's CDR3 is CASSLGQLNSPLHF. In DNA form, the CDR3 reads TGTGCCAGCAGCTTAGGACAGCTAAATTCACCCCTCCACTTT.